The next 27 T cell receptor beta chains were all read from a single sample in a study of read filtering for tumor transcriptome and immune sequencing. This library used 300 to 500 ng RNA and molecular barcoded adaptors spanning alpha/delta and beta/gamma chains. TCRdb used MiXCR to reprocess the reads, holding one entry per CDR3 protein. The sample lists approximately 90,000 distinct CDR3 sequences; about 12% were seen once. The specimen was a population of CD138-negative cells sorted from bone marrow. All receptors come from a donor aged 40 or older with multiple myeloma.

This chain joins TRBV12-3 or TRBV12-4 and TRBJ2-3; TRBD2 aligns across 9 bases. The V segment lost 6 bases and the J segment 1 base; nucleotides outside the gene matches: 2. The CDR3 spans 14 residues. The CDR3 DNA follows: TGTGCCAGCAGCCGGACTAGCGGCACAGATACGCAGTATTTT. Amino acid sequence: CASSRTSGTDTQYF.

Many counts were recorded for this clonotype. The rearrangement joins TRBV15 to TRBJ2-7, with D possibly being TRBD1 (6 bases). CDR1 and CDR2 from the germline V gene are LNHNV and YYDKDF (reference sequence). V gave up 3 bases and J gave up 2 bases, with 14 bases separating them. This CDR3 is 15 amino acids long. The CDR3 protein is CATSRTGSATYEQYF. The CDR3 region has the DNA TGTGCCACCAGCAGGACAGGATCAGCAACCTACGAGCAGTACTTC.

In this sample, this clonotype turned up a few times. This may be a read error: a much more frequent sequence differs by one nucleotide. The genes are TRBV5-1 and TRBJ1-1, with D perhaps TRBD1 (5 bases). Germline V gene data show CDR1 as SGHRS and CDR2 as YFSETQ. This CDR3 comprises 15 residues. CDR3 in DNA: TGCGCCAGCAGCAGCACCGGGACCTCGAACACTGAAGCTCTCTTT. This translates into CASSSTGTSNTEALF.

This clonotype was detected many times. The chain combines TRBV12-3 or TRBV12-4 with TRBJ2-7, with D unclear. V lost 8 bases to trimming and J lost 0 bases, with 8 bases between them. The CDR3 sequence is 12 residues long. The CDR3 region has the DNA TGTGCCAGCGGTTCCCCCTCCTACGAGCAGTACTTC. Protein product: CASGSPSYEQYF.

Many counts were recorded for this clonotype. The rearrangement links TRBV20-1 to TRBJ1-1; D is unclear. The CDR3 covers 13 residues. Trimming pared 4 bases from V and 1 base from J, leaving 10 bases between. Per germline, CDR1 DFQATT and CDR2 SNEGSKA (reference sequence). CDR3 in DNA: TGCAGTGCTATAGAGATGCCGAACACTGAAGCTTTCTTT. Amino acids: CSAIEMPNTEAFF.

This clonotype was seen many times. V and J are TRBV5-1 and TRBJ1-1, with D maybe TRBD1 (5 bases). The germline V gene encodes CDR1 SGHRS and CDR2 YFSETQ. V was pared by 0 bases and J by 0 bases, with 6 bases between. This CDR3 has 14 residues. The CDR3 protein is CASSLARVNTEAFF. The CDR3 DNA is TGCGCCAGCAGCTTGGCCAGGGTGAACACTGAAGCTTTCTTT. Drawing the rest from reference TRBV5-1 and TRBJ1-1, the complete variable domain is KAGVTQTPRYLIKTRGQQVTLSCSPISGHRSVSWYQQTPGQGLQFLFEYFSETQRNKGNFPGRFSGRQFSNSRSEMNVSTLELGDSALYLCASSLARVNTEAFFGQGTRLTVV.

This clonotype showed up many times. The rearrangement uses TRBV5-1 and TRBJ2-5; perhaps D is TRBD1 or TRBD2 (6 bases each). V was shortened by 6 bases and J by 1 base, with 16 bases between the two germline ends. Germline lookup yields CDR1 SGHRS and CDR2 YFSETQ. CDR3 length: 15 residues. CDR3 sequence (DNA): TGCGCCAGCACCTTATCGGGGGCCCTCCAAGAGACCCAGTACTTC. It encodes CASTLSGALQETQYF. Complete variable domain (other parts from reference TRBV5-1 and TRBJ2-5): KAGVTQTPRYLIKTRGQQVTLSCSPISGHRSVSWYQQTPGQGLQFLFEYFSETQRNKGNFPGRFSGRQFSNSRSEMNVSTLELGDSALYLCASTLSGALQETQYFGPGTRLLVL.

This clonotype was found a few times. A much larger clone differs from this one at a single base, so this may be a read error. The V and J genes are TRBV28 and TRBJ2-7; D is unresolved. The germline V and J ends were trimmed by 3 bases and 3 bases, with 9 bases remaining between them. Germline CDR1 and CDR2: MDHEN and SYDVKM. The CDR3 covers 13 residues. The CDR3 region is CASSFVEYYEQYF. CDR3 bases: TGTGCCAGCAGTTTTGTGGAGTACTACGAGCAGTACTTC.

The chain combines TRBV6-6 with TRBJ1-5; TRBD1 aligns across 8 bases. The junction had 3 bases not matched to a gene; V was cut back by 4 bases and J by 1 base. In germline, CDR1 is MNHNY, CDR2 SVGAGI (reference sequence). CDR3 length: 15 amino acids. The CDR3 reads CASSSQGASNQPQHF. The CDR3 region has the DNA TGTGCCAGCAGTTCGCAGGGGGCGAGCAATCAGCCCCAGCATTTT.

Points on this clonotype: The junction shows a germline mismatch at one end, possibly a read error. The rearrangement joins TRBV29-1 to TRBJ2-2, with D possibly TRBD2 on 5 matching bases. Germline V lookup: CDR1 SQVTM, CDR2 ANQGSEA. The CDR3 has 14 residues. The CDR3 reads CSVVTSLNTGDLFF. The CDR3 DNA sequence: TGCAGCGTTGTGACATCACTGAACACCGGGGATCTGTTTTTT.

This clonotype was detected only a few times. The rearrangement uses TRBV4-1 and TRBJ2-1; D is unresolved. In germline, CDR1 is MGHRA, CDR2 YSYEKL. The CDR3 covers 15 residues. V lost 2 bases, J lost 6 bases, and 14 bases lay in between. The CDR3 spells CASSQTRSLGNEQFF. DNA of the CDR3: TGCGCCAGCAGCCAAACTCGATCCCTGGGCAATGAGCAGTTCTTC.

This clonotype came up once. V is TRBV9 and J is TRBJ2-1, with a possible D match to TRBD1 (5 bases). CDR3 length: 16 residues. Trimming took off 0 bases at V and 4 bases at J, with 14 bases between the two ends. Germline CDR1 SGDLS, CDR2 YYNGEE. DNA for the CDR3: TGTGCCAGCAGCGTAGTGGAACAGGTGGGATACAATGAGCAGTTCTTC. This translates into CASSVVEQVGYNEQFF.

This clonotype was seen many times. This chain connects TRBV5-1 to TRBJ2-1; 8 bases line up with TRBD2. The CDR3 runs to 15 residues. Germline-derived CDR1 and CDR2 are SGHRS and YFSETQ. With 3 bases clipped from V and 9 bases from J, the junction kept 11 bases outside the gene matches. CDR3 sequence: CASSSTSGSLAEQFF. CDR3 DNA: TGCGCCAGCAGCTCCACTAGCGGAAGCCTCGCTGAGCAGTTCTTC.

This rearrangement joins TRBV24-1 to TRBJ2-3; D is unresolved. Trimming shortened V by 4 bases and J by 7 bases, and 5 bases separated the two germline ends. The length of the CDR3 is 11 residues. Germline V gives CDR1 KGHDR, CDR2 SFDVKD. The CDR3 here is CATSDSNTQYF. In nucleotides, the CDR3 is TGTGCCACCAGTGACTCAAATACGCAGTATTTT.

This clonotype was picked up many times. This rearrangement joins TRBV2 to TRBJ2-7; D assignment may be TRBD1 or TRBD2 (5 bases each). The CDR3 covers 17 residues. Trimming removed 6 bases at V and 4 bases at J, with 25 bases between. Germline V gene sequence: CDR1 SNHLY, CDR2 FYNNEI. This CDR3 is CASRYSPRDPKNYEQYF. In DNA, the CDR3 is TGTGCCAGCAGGTACTCTCCCCGGGACCCTAAAAATTACGAGCAGTACTTC.

The rearrangement uses TRBV5-1 and TRBJ2-1; 8 positions match TRBD2. The germline CDR1 and CDR2 sequences are SGHRS and YFSETQ. The J segment lost 4 bases and the V segment lost 3 bases, leaving 9 bases of the junction unmatched. The CDR3 totals 16 residues. CDR3 amino acids: CASSSAAGGRYNEQFF. Here the CDR3 DNA reads TGCGCCAGCAGCTCCGCCGCGGGGGGCAGGTACAATGAGCAGTTCTTC.

This clonotype occurred many times. V and J are TRBV19 and TRBJ2-1; 12 nucleotides align to TRBD2. The CDR3 is 15 amino acids. Germline assignment: CDR1 LNHDA and CDR2 SQIVND (reference sequence). J gave up 7 bases and V 3 bases, and 4 bases lay outside the gene matches. CDR3 region: CASSIGLAGGNEQFF. The CDR3 coding sequence is TGTGCCAGTAGTATTGGGCTAGCGGGAGGGAATGAGCAGTTCTTC.

This clonotype has just a few counts. The rearrangement uses TRBV10-1 and TRBJ2-1; the D is unclear. This CDR3 has 13 residues. Per germline, CDR1 WNHNN and CDR2 SYGVQD (reference sequence). Trimming left V 0 bases short and J 4 bases short, with 4 bases between. CDR3 residues: CASSESGYNEQFF. The CDR3 nucleotides are TGCGCCAGCAGTGAGTCGGGGTACAATGAGCAGTTCTTC.

This clonotype was seen ten or more times. This chain connects TRBV7-2 to TRBJ2-7; D unresolved. V was clipped by 5 bases and J by 2 bases, with 13 bases between them. CDR3 size: 14 residues. Germline V lookup: CDR1 SGHTA, CDR2 FQGNSA. DNA for the CDR3: TGTGCCAGCAGCGGCAAATGGGGTGCCTACGAGCAGTACTTC. Encoded protein: CASSGKWGAYEQYF.

Concerning this clonotype itself: A much larger clone differs by one base, so this may be a read error. DNA for the CDR3: TGTGCCAGCAGCCCGGACAGGGGGCTCACCGGGGAGCTGTTTTTT. This translates into CASSPDRGLTGELFF. V usage is TRBV11-3 and J usage is TRBJ2-2, with 11 bases fitting TRBD1. The CDR3 contains 15 residues. CDR1 is SGHNT and CDR2 is YENEEA in the germline V gene. Trimming at V came to 5 bases and at J to 4 bases, leaving 3 bases not matched to a gene. The full variable domain, completed using reference TRBV11-3 and TRBJ2-2, is EAGVVQSPRYKIIEKKQPVAFWCNPISGHNTLYWYLQNLGQGPELLIRYENEEAVDDSQLPKDRFSAERLKGVDSTLKIQPAELGDSAVYLCASSPDRGLTGELFFGEGSRLTVL.

In this sample, this clonotype turned up many times. This chain links TRBV5-1 with TRBJ2-1; TRBD2 aligns across 8 bases. The CDR3 has 15 amino acids. The trim removed 3 bases at V and 2 bases at J, leaving 4 bases unmatched. Germline CDR1 and CDR2: SGHRS and YFSETQ. CDR3 bases: TGCGCCAGCAGCTGGGGAGCGGGAGCCTACAATGAGCAGTTCTTC. Translation gives CASSWGAGAYNEQFF. The whole variable domain, filled in from reference TRBV5-1 and TRBJ2-1, reads KAGVTQTPRYLIKTRGQQVTLSCSPISGHRSVSWYQQTPGQGLQFLFEYFSETQRNKGNFPGRFSGRQFSNSRSEMNVSTLELGDSALYLCASSWGAGAYNEQFFGPGTRLTVL.

This clonotype was recorded many times. This chain links TRBV30 with TRBJ1-1, with 9 nucleotides matching TRBD1. This CDR3 has 14 amino acids. Germline V gene data show CDR1 as GTSNPN and CDR2 as SVGIG (reference sequence). V shed 3 bases and J 12 bases; nucleotides not matched to a gene: 14. CDR3 bases: TGTGCCTGGAGAAAAGGGTCGATGGGACAGGGAACTTTCTTT. It encodes CAWRKGSMGQGTFF. The full variable domain, completed using reference TRBV30 and TRBJ1-1, is SQTIHQWPATLVQPVGSPLSLECTVEGTSNPNLYWYRQAAGRGLQLLFYSVGIGQISSEVPQNLSASRPQDRQFILSSKKLLLSDSGFYLCAWRKGSMGQGTFFGQGTRLTVV.

This clonotype was found many times. This chain links TRBV20-1 with TRBJ2-7, with 7 bases aligning to TRBD1. Per germline, CDR1 DFQATT and CDR2 SNEGSKA (reference sequence). V gave up 0 bases and J gave up 1 base; unmatched junction bases: 12. CDR3 length: 17 amino acids. The chain's CDR3 is CSARDPDPRTGSYEQYF. DNA for the CDR3: TGCAGTGCTAGAGATCCGGACCCTAGGACAGGTTCCTACGAGCAGTACTTC.

This clonotype was picked up many times. This sequence joins TRBV18 and TRBJ1-6, with D unresolved. Germline loops: CDR1 KGHSH, CDR2 LQKENI. CDR3 length equals 13 residues. V was pared by 7 bases and J by 8 bases, with 12 bases between. The CDR3 DNA reads as TGTGCCAGCTTCGGGGAAATGGATTCACCCCTCCACTTT. This translates into CASFGEMDSPLHF.

The sample holds a few counts of this clonotype. The chain links TRBV20-1 to TRBJ2-7; D call uncertain. V was trimmed by 5 bases and J by 0 bases, leaving 11 bases between them. Germline V gene sequence: CDR1 DFQATT, CDR2 SNEGSKA (reference sequence). This CDR3 region has 13 residues. CDR3 sequence: CSAQTVGSYEQYF. CDR3 sequence (DNA): TGCAGTGCTCAGACTGTGGGCTCCTACGAGCAGTACTTC.

This clonotype was recorded many times. This rearrangement joins TRBV18 to TRBJ1-1; D is ambiguous. CDR1 is KGHSH, CDR2 LQKENI, per germline. With 1 base removed from V and 5 bases from J, the gap between germline ends came to 14 bases. This CDR3 contains 15 residues. CDR3 bases: TGTGCCAGCTCACCACGTCCCCCGGAAGGGACTGAAGCTTTCTTT. This encodes CASSPRPPEGTEAFF.

Points on this clonotype: This clone may be a read error of a much larger clone one base away. J is TRBJ2-2 and V is TRBV6-2 or TRBV6-3; D assignment may be TRBD1 or TRBD2 (5 bases each). This CDR3 spans 16 amino acids. Trimming stripped 6 bases from V and 5 bases from J, with 19 bases between. Germline V lookup: CDR1 MNHEY, CDR2 SVGEGT. The CDR3 loop is CASSLYAGTMTGELFF. Written as DNA, the CDR3 is TGTGCCAGCAGCCTATATGCCGGGACCATGACCGGGGAGCTGTTTTTT.